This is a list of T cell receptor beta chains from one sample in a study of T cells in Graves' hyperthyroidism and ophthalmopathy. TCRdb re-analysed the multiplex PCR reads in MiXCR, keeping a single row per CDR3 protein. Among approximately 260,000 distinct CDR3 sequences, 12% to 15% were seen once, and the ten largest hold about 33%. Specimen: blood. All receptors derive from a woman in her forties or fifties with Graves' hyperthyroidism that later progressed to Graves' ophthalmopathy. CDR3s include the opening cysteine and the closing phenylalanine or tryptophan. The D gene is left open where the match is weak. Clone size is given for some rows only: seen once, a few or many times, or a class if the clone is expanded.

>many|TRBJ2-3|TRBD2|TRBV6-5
CASSYSPSGRAGTDTQYF
TGTGCCAGCAGTTACTCGCCTAGCGGGAGGGCCGGCACAGATACGCAGTATTTT
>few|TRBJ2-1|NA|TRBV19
CASSISSVSSYNEQFF
TGTGCCAGTAGTATATCTAGCGTGAGCTCCTACAATGAGCAGTTCTTC
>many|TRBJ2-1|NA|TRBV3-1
CASSQEGREQFF
TGTGCCAGCAGCCAAGAGGGACGTGAGCAGTTCTTC
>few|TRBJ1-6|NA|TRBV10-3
CAISEANSPLHF
TGTGCCATCAGTGAGGCGAATTCACCCCTCCACTTT
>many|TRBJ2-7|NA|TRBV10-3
CAISDFGTEGEQYF
TGTGCCATCAGTGATTTCGGGACCGAAGGGGAGCAGTACTTC
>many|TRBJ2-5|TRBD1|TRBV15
CATSRDPRGQETQYF
TGTGCCACCAGCAGAGATCCCAGGGGGCAAGAGACCCAGTACTTC
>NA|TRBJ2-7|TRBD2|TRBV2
CASSRLAGGATYEQYF
TGTGCCAGCAGCAGACTAGCGGGGGGGGCAACCTACGAGCAGTACTTC
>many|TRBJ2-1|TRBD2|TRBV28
CATTGTSTGGEQFF
TGTGCCACCACCGGGACTAGTACCGGGGGTGAGCAGTTCTTC
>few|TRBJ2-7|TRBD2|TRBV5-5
CASSATSGFYEQYF
TGTGCCAGCAGCGCCACTAGCGGCTTCTACGAGCAGTACTTC
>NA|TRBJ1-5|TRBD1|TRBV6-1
CAAAGQDNSNQPQHF
TGTGCCGCAGCCGGACAGGATAATAGCAATCAGCCCCAGCATTTT
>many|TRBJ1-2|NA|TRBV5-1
CASSLGSGGYTF
TGCGCCAGCAGCTTGGGCTCAGGTGGCTACACCTTC